Shown below are 13 T cell receptor beta chains from a single sample sequenced in a study of memory CD4+ T cells and cytomegalovirus serostatus. Assay used: immunoSEQ multiplex PCR; TCRdb lists only in-frame clones, some missing. The table records about 41,000 clones, 60% to 85% of them present only once. The sort gate was single viable CD3+CD4+CD8-CD45RO+ cells for memory CD4+ T cells. The sample consisted of memory CD4+ T cells from blood. The source is an adult in good health and CMV-seronegative.

V is TRBV7-2 and J is TRBJ1-1, with D unresolved. The V gene lost 4 bases and the J gene lost 0 bases, with 9 bases spanning the gap. Germline assignment: CDR1 SGHTA and CDR2 FQGNSA. There are 14 residues in the CDR3. DNA of the CDR3: TGTGCCAGCAGCTCCAGCGGGGTGAACACTGAAGCTTTCTTT. Translated, it gives CASSSSGVNTEAFF.

The chain carries TRBV5-1 and TRBJ2-7; TRBD1 matches at 9 bases. The CDR3 covers 15 residues. The V gene's germline CDR1 is SGHRS and CDR2 YFSETQ. V dropped 4 bases and J dropped 2; count of bases not matched to a gene: 7. CDR3 in DNA: TGCGCCAGCAGCCAAGGGGGGACAGGGCCCTACGAGCAGTACTTC. Protein: CASSQGGTGPYEQYF. Complete variable domain (other parts from reference TRBV5-1 and TRBJ2-7): KAGVTQTPRYLIKTRGQQVTLSCSPISGHRSVSWYQQTPGQGLQFLFEYFSETQRNKGNFPGRFSGRQFSNSRSEMNVSTLELGDSALYLCASSQGGTGPYEQYFGPGTRLTVT.

The chain joins TRBV10-1 to TRBJ2-5; 8 bases map to TRBD1. Trimming cost V 0 bases and J 1 base; bases outside gene matches: 4. CDR3 length: 16 residues. Germline V gene sequence: CDR1 WNHNN, CDR2 SYGVQD (reference sequence). The CDR3 DNA follows: TGCGCCAGCAGTGAGTCCCCCACAGGGGGCCAAGAGACCCAGTACTTC. As protein: CASSESPTGGQETQYF.

The rearrangement uses TRBV27 and TRBJ2-3; D unresolved. Per germline, CDR1 MNHEY and CDR2 SMNVEV (reference sequence). The CDR3 extends over 17 amino acids. Deletions cut 3 bases from V and 4 bases from J, with 20 bases between. CDR3 in amino acids: CASSFRAPASTADTQYF. The DNA of the CDR3 is TGTGCCAGCAGTTTCCGCGCGCCAGCTTCAACGGCAGATACGCAGTATTTT.

This rearrangement joins TRBV29-1 to TRBJ1-1; D remains unclear. Per the germline V gene, CDR1 is SQVTM and CDR2 is ANQGSEA. V shed 7 bases and J shed 0 bases, with 12 bases lying between them. The CDR3 totals 13 residues. CDR3 DNA sequence: TGCAGCGCATCACAATTACTGAACACTGAAGCTTTCTTT. It is translated as CSASQLLNTEAFF.

The J gene is TRBJ2-3, the V gene TRBV6-5; D uncertain. Per the germline V gene, CDR1 is MNHEY and CDR2 is SVGAGI. The germline V and J ends were trimmed by 2 bases and 2 bases, with 8 bases remaining between them. The CDR3 sequence is 14 residues long. This CDR3 is CASSYPSVTDTQYF. In DNA form, the CDR3 reads TGTGCCAGCAGTTACCCCAGCGTCACAGATACGCAGTATTTT.

This clone appeared once. The V and J genes are TRBV30 and TRBJ2-5; 10 bases are a match to TRBD2. This CDR3 region has 17 residues. CDR1 and CDR2 (germline): GTSNPN, SVGIG (reference sequence). With V trimmed by 3 bases and J by 1 base, 11 bases remained unmatched. The CDR3 region is CAWSSWRASGSQETQYF. The CDR3 nucleotides are TGTGCCTGGAGCTCTTGGAGGGCTAGCGGGAGCCAAGAGACCCAGTACTTC.

The chain is built from TRBV5-1 and TRBJ2-7; D perhaps matches TRBD2 (5 bases). The V end lost 4 bases, the J end lost 1 base, and 15 bases lay between the germline ends. Germline CDR1 and CDR2: SGHRS and YFSETQ. CDR3 length: 15 amino acids. The CDR3 nucleotides read TGCGCCAGCAGCCTGAATGGCGGGTTTTCCTACGAGCAGTACTTC. This translates into CASSLNGGFSYEQYF.

The rearrangement uses TRBV7-9 and TRBJ2-1, with D tentatively TRBD2 (6 bases). CDR1 is SEHNR, CDR2 FQNEAQ, per germline (reference sequence). Deletions cut 2 bases from V and 8 bases from J, with 13 bases between. This CDR3 has 14 amino acids. The CDR3, as DNA: TGTGCCAGCAGCTTACAGGGCGGGGAAGATGAGCAGTTCTTC. Amino acid sequence: CASSLQGGEDEQFF.

The chain links TRBV7-6 to TRBJ1-5; a weak D match, TRBD1 (5 bases). The CDR3 consists of 16 residues. Per the germline V gene, CDR1 is SGHVS and CDR2 is FNYEAQ. V was pared by 5 bases and J by 4 bases, with 18 bases between. The CDR3 reads CASSPGLPGGNQPQHF. CDR3 nucleotides: TGTGCCAGCAGCCCGGGACTCCCTGGGGGAAATCAGCCCCAGCATTTT.

This chain uses TRBV5-4 with TRBJ1-5, with TRBD1 as a possible D gene (5 bases). V dropped 4 bases and J dropped 4 bases, with 12 bases sitting between them. Germline V gives CDR1 SGHNT, CDR2 YYREEE (reference sequence). The CDR3 contains 14 residues. The DNA for the CDR3 is TGTGCCAGCAGCCTGGATGGGGGTAATCAGCCCCAGCATTTT. Translation gives CASSLDGGNQPQHF.

This clone came up a few times. The chain couples TRBV29-1 to TRBJ2-2; 8 bases align to TRBD1. Germline CDR1 SQVTM, CDR2 ANQGSEA. The CDR3 contains 14 residues. V was clipped by 6 bases and J by 3 bases; unmatched bases: 6. The CDR3 sequence is CSVADRGYTGELFF. CDR3 DNA sequence: TGCAGCGTGGCTGACAGGGGCTACACCGGGGAGCTGTTTTTT.

The rearrangement links TRBV4-1 to TRBJ2-1, with 10 nucleotides matching TRBD1. The CDR3 has 14 residues. The J segment lost 8 bases and the V segment lost 4 bases, leaving 5 bases of the junction unmatched. Per the germline V gene, CDR1 is MGHRA and CDR2 is YSYEKL. CDR3 sequence (DNA): TGCGCCAGCAGCCGGGACAGGGGTAGCGATGAGCAGTTCTTC. Translated, it gives CASSRDRGSDEQFF.